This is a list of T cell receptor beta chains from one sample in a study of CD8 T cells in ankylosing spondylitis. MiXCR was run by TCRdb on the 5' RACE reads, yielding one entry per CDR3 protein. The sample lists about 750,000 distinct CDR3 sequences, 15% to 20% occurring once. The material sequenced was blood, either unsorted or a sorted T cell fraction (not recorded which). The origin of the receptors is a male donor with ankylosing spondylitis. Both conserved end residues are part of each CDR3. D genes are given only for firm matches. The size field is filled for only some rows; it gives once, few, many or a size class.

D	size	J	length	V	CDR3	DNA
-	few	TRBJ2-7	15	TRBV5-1	CASSLVGAGTYEQYF	TGCGCCAGCAGCTTGGTGGGGGCTGGAACCTACGAGCAGTACTTC
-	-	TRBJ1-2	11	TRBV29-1	CSVTDPGPGTF	TGCAGCGTTACGGACCCGGGACCCGGGACCTTC
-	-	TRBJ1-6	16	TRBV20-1	CSARLGTATYNSPLHF	TGCAGTGCTAGGCTGGGGACGGCTACATATAATTCACCCCTCCACTTT
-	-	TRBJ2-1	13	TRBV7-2	CASSFGAQNEQFF	TGTGCCAGCAGCTTTGGGGCCCAGAATGAGCAGTTCTTC
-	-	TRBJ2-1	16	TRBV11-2	CASSSNGRDPLDEQFF	TGTGCCAGCAGCTCAAATGGCAGGGACCCCTTGGATGAGCAGTTCTTC
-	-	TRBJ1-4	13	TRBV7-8	CASSLMQGVKLFF	TGTGCCAGCAGCTTAATGCAGGGAGTAAAACTGTTTTTT
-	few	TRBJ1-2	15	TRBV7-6	CASSLAGATEYGYTF	TGTGCCAGCAGCTTAGCTGGGGCGACGGAATATGGCTACACCTTC
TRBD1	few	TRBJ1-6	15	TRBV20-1	CSARVGGQDNSPLHF	TGCAGTGCTAGAGTGGGGGGACAGGATAATTCACCCCTCCACTTT
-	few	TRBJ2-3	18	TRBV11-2	CASRKPSSLAASTDTQYF	TGTGCCAGCAGAAAACCCTCGTCACTAGCAGCTAGCACAGATACGCAGTATTTT
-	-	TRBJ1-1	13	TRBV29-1	CSADLGGDTEAFF	TGCAGCGCTGATCTCGGGGGGGACACTGAAGCTTTCTTT
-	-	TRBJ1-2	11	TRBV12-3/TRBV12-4	CASSYEGGYTF	TGTGCCAGCAGCTATGAGGGGGGCTACACCTTC
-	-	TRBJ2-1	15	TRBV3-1	CASSQEALSGNEQFF	TGTGCCAGCAGCCAAGAAGCCCTTAGTGGGAATGAGCAGTTCTTC
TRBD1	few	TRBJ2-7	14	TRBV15	CATSRGQGPYEQYF	TGTGCCACCAGCAGAGGACAGGGCCCCTACGAGCAGTACTTC
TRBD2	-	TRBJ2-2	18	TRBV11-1	CASSLENGLATNTGELFF	TGTGCCAGCAGCTTAGAAAACGGACTAGCGACAAACACCGGGGAGCTGTTTTTT
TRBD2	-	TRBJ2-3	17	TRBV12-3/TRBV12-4	CASSSLDLREPADTQYF	TGTGCCAGCAGTTCCCTCGACTTGCGGGAGCCCGCAGATACGCAGTATTTT
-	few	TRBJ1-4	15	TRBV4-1	CASSQDGGPNEKLFF	TGCGCCAGCAGCCAAGATGGCGGGCCCAATGAAAAACTGTTTTTT
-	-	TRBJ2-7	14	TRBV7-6	CASSHRHGTHEQYF	TGTGCCAGCAGCCATCGACATGGAACGCACGAGCAGTACTTC
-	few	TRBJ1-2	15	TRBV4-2	CASSPSKIYVEGYTF	TGTGCCAGCAGCCCCTCCAAGATATACGTGGAGGGCTACACCTTC